This T cell receptor (beta chain) was recovered during a study of read filtering for tumor transcriptome and immune sequencing. Study summary: Patients were around 17 male and approximately 15 female, mean age approximately 60 years, range about 45 to 85. Study results and limitations: This fraction held mixed bone marrow immune cells after CD138-negative sorting.

The library was built from about 400 ng RNA with molecular barcoded adaptors for alpha/delta and beta/gamma chains. TCRdb passed the reads through MiXCR, listing each CDR3 protein once. The sample includes tens of thousands of distinct CDR3 sequences, around 15% of them seen just once. This CDR3 comprises 15 residues. Trimming shortened V by 1 base and J by 5 bases, and 14 bases separated the two germline ends. Germline CDR1 reads SGHTA; CDR2 reads FQGNSA. In this sample, this clonotype turned up many times. Antigen: not known. Sequencing was carried out using a population of CD138-negative cells sorted from bone marrow. The receptor was derived from a donor at least 40 years old with multiple myeloma. The chain has TRBV7-2 and TRBJ2-5; the D is unclear. DNA for the CDR3: TGTGCCAGCAGCTTAGGGGGAAGAGACCGGGAGACCCAGTACTTC. As protein: CASSLGGRDRETQYF.